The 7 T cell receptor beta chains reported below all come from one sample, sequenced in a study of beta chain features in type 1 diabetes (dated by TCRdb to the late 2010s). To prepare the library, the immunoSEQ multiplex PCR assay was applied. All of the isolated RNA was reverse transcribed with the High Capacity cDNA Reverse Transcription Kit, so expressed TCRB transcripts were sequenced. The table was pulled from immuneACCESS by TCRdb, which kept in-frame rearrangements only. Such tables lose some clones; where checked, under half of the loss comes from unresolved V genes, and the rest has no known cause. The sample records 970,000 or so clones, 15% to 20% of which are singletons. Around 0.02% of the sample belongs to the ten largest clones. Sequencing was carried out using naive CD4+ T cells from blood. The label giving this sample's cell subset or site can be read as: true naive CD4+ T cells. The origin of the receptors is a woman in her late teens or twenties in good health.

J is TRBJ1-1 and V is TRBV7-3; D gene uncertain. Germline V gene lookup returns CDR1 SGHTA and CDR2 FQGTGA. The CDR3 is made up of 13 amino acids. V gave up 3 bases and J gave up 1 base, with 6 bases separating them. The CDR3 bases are TGTGCCAGCAGCTTCCACTGGAACACTGAAGCTTTCTTT. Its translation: CASSFHWNTEAFF.

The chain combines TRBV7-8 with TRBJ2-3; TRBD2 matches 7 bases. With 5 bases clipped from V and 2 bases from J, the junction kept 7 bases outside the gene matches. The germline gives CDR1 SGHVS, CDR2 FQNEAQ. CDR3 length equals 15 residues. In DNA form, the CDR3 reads TGTGCCAGCAGCCTAAGAGCGGGACTCACAGATACGCAGTATTTT. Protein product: CASSLRAGLTDTQYF.

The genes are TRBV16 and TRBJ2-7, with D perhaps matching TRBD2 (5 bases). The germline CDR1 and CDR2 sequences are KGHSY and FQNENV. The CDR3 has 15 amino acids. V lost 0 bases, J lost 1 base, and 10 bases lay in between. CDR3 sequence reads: CASSQSGRESYEQYF. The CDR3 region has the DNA TGTGCCAGCAGCCAATCGGGGAGAGAGTCCTACGAGCAGTACTTC.

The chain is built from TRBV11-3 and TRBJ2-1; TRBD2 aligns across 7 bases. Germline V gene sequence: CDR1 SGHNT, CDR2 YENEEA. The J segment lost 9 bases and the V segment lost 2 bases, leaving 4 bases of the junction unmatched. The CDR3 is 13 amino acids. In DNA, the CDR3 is TGTGCCAGCAGCTTACGACAGCGGGGTGAGCAGTTCTTC. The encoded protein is CASSLRQRGEQFF.

The CDR3 protein is CATSRVGGDSPLHF. In DNA form, the CDR3 reads TGTGCCACCAGCAGAGTGGGAGGAGATTCACCCCTCCACTTT. The rearrangement uses TRBV15 and TRBJ1-6; D gene unclear. Trimming left V 1 base short and J 8 bases short, with 9 bases between. CDR3 length: 14 amino acids. The germline CDR1 and CDR2 sequences are LNHNV and YYDKDF (reference sequence).

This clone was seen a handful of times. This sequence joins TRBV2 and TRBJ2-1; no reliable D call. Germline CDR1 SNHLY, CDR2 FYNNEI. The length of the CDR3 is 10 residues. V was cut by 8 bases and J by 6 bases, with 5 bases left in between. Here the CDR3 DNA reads TGTGCCAGCCTGGGCAATGAGCAGTTCTTC. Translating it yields CASLGNEQFF. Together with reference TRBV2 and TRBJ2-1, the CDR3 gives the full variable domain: EPEVTQTPSHQVTQMGQEVILRCVPISNHLYFYWYRQILGQKVEFLVSFYNNEISEKSEIFDDQFSVERPDGSNFTLKIRSTKLEDSAMYFCASLGNEQFFGPGTRLTVL.

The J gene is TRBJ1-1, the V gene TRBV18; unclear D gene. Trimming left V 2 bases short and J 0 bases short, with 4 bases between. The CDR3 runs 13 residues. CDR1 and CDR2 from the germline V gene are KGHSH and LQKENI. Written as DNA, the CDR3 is TGTGCCAGCTCACCATTGGTGAACACTGAAGCTTTCTTT. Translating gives CASSPLVNTEAFF.